One and the same sample provided the 24 T cell receptor beta chains below, sequenced in a study of OX40 agonist ivuxolimab in advanced cancers. The repertoire was sequenced with immunoSEQ multiplex PCR; TCRdb's copy has only in-frame clones and lacks some. Among about 94,000 clones, 80% to 95% were seen once, and the ten largest hold approximately 3.6%. The source material was CD4+ or CD8+ T cells sorted from blood, sampled in a trial of the OX40 agonist ivuxolimab. Source of these receptors: an adult with an advanced solid tumor such as melanoma, head and neck, liver or kidney cancer.

CDR3 DNA sequence: TGCGCCAGCCGTGGGGTACTGAACACTGAAGCTTTCTTT. This codes for CASRGVLNTEAFF. The chain carries TRBV4-1 and TRBJ1-1; D gene unclear. Germline V gives CDR1 MGHRA, CDR2 YSYEKL. Trimming left V 8 bases short and J 0 bases short, with 10 bases between. The CDR3 has 13 residues.

The rearrangement joins TRBV29-1 to TRBJ1-2; tentative D call: TRBD1 (5 bases). With 6 bases removed from V and 5 bases from J, the gap between germline ends came to 16 bases. The V gene's germline CDR1 is SQVTM and CDR2 ANQGSEA. This CDR3 is built from 13 residues. CDR3 sequence: CSVPGNEVYGYTF. The DNA for the CDR3 is TGCAGCGTCCCAGGGAATGAGGTTTATGGCTACACCTTC.

The chain couples TRBV7-2 to TRBJ1-1, with TRBD1 as a possible D gene (5 bases). Germline V gene lookup returns CDR1 SGHTA and CDR2 FQGNSA. The CDR3 has 15 residues. Between the trimmed V and J ends, which lost 1 base and 3 bases, there was a span of 12 bases. Here the CDR3 DNA reads TGTGCCAGCAGCTTAGGGGCAGGGTCGTACACTGAAGCTTTCTTT. Translation: CASSLGAGSYTEAFF.

Concerning this clone: Other DNA sequences within the sample encode an identical CDR3. The CDR3 DNA follows: TGTGCCAGCAGCTTAGGCCTAACTAGCGGGAGGTCGGATGAGCAGTTCTTC. Protein sequence: CASSLGLTSGRSDEQFF. The chain links TRBV5-6 to TRBJ2-1, with 12 nucleotides matching TRBD2. Germline CDR1 is SGHDT and CDR2 is YYEEEE. The CDR3 loop spans 17 amino acids. Trimming removed 2 bases from V and 8 bases from J; junction bases left unmatched: 11.

The chain links TRBV4-1 to TRBJ2-3, with D possibly matching TRBD1 (5 bases). From germline, CDR1 is MGHRA and CDR2 YSYEKL. This CDR3 comprises 14 residues. V was pared by 2 bases and J by 1 base, with 7 bases between. The DNA for the CDR3 is TGCGCCAGCAGCCAAATAGGGGGCACAGATACGCAGTATTTT. This sequence encodes CASSQIGGTDTQYF.

The count of this clone is one. The CDR3 DNA reads as TGTGCCAGCAGCGGACGGGCGTGGAAGGAGACCCAGTACTTC. This encodes CASSGRAWKETQYF. The rearrangement joins TRBV21-1 to TRBJ2-5. TRBV21-1 has pseudogene status. CDR3 length: 14 residues.

On this clone: At one end the junction does not follow the germline gene, possibly because of a read error. Other DNA sequences from this sample encode an identical CDR3 as well. V gene TRBV5-4 combines with J gene TRBJ1-6, with 10 bases aligning to TRBD1. Germline CDR1 SGHNT, CDR2 YYREEE (reference sequence). The CDR3 is 17 residues long. The CDR3 spells CASSQVSGTGANSPLHF. The CDR3 DNA reads as TGCGCCAGCAGCCAAGTTAGCGGGACAGGGGCGAATTCACCCCTCCACTTT.

The CDR3 loop reads CASSLGPGGASSYNSPLHF. The CDR3, as DNA: TGTGCCAGCAGCTTGGGACCCGGAGGGGCTAGCTCCTATAATTCACCCCTCCACTTT. The rearrangement joins TRBV5-4 to TRBJ1-6; D is perhaps TRBD1 (5 bases). There are 19 residues in the CDR3. From germline, CDR1 is SGHNT and CDR2 YYREEE (reference sequence). Trimming cost V 0 bases and J 0 bases, with 16 bases left between them.

The genes are TRBV7-6 and TRBJ1-2; D unresolved. Trimming left V 5 bases short and J 3 bases short, with 10 bases between. The CDR3 extends over 13 amino acids. Looked up from germline, CDR1 is SGHVS and CDR2 is FNYEAQ. CDR3 amino acids: CASSAGGDYGYTF. As DNA, the CDR3 is TGTGCCAGCAGCGCGGGAGGAGACTATGGCTACACCTTC.

The chain uses TRBV19 and TRBJ1-3; unclear D gene. Trimming shortened V by 2 bases and J by 4 bases, and 12 bases separated the two germline ends. The CDR3 is 15 residues long. The germline V gene has CDR1 LNHDA and CDR2 SQIVND (reference sequence). The CDR3: CASSITRAPGNTIYF. In DNA, the CDR3 is TGTGCCAGTAGTATAACGCGGGCACCCGGAAACACCATATATTTT. Full variable domain (rest looked up from reference TRBV19 and TRBJ1-3): DGGITQSPKYLFRKEGQNVTLSCEQNLNHDAMYWYRQDPGQGLRLIYYSQIVNDFQKGDIAEGYSVSREKKESFPLTVTSAQKNPTAFYLCASSITRAPGNTIYFGEGSWLTVV.

The chain employs TRBV5-5 and TRBJ2-7, with D maybe TRBD2 (6 bases). Germline CDR1 and CDR2: SGHKS and YYEKEE (reference sequence). Deletions cut 4 bases from V and 1 base from J, with 15 bases between. The CDR3 loop spans 15 amino acids. The CDR3 loop is CASSVPGSFSYEQYF. Written as DNA, the CDR3 is TGTGCCAGCAGCGTTCCCGGGAGCTTTTCCTACGAGCAGTACTTC.

The chain links TRBV19 to TRBJ1-1, with D possibly matching TRBD1 (6 bases). Germline-derived CDR1 and CDR2 are LNHDA and SQIVND (reference sequence). Trimming removed 5 bases from V and 1 base from J, with 17 bases in between. There are 16 residues in the CDR3. The CDR3 DNA follows: TGTGCCAGTAGTCCCCACCGGGACACAAAGAACACTGAAGCTTTCTTT. This codes for CASSPHRDTKNTEAFF.

DNA for the CDR3: TGTGCCAGCAGCGCAGGTACCGGGGAGCTGTTTTTT. Translation: CASSAGTGELFF. The chain uses TRBV11-3 and TRBJ2-2; D gene uncertain. The CDR3 has 12 amino acids. Deletions cut 5 bases from V and 5 bases from J, with 6 bases between. From germline, CDR1 is SGHNT and CDR2 YENEEA.

The chain employs TRBV19 and TRBJ2-7, with 7 bases identical to TRBD1. The CDR3 has 16 residues. V trimming: 5 bases; J trimming: 0 bases; junction bases outside the gene matches: 10. The germline V gene encodes CDR1 LNHDA and CDR2 SQIVND (reference sequence). CDR3 bases: TGTGCCAGTAGTGCCTCCGGGACAGCGTTCTCCTACGAGCAGTACTTC. Protein sequence: CASSASGTAFSYEQYF. Based on the CDR3 plus reference TRBV19 and TRBJ2-7, the full variable domain is DGGITQSPKYLFRKEGQNVTLSCEQNLNHDAMYWYRQDPGQGLRLIYYSQIVNDFQKGDIAEGYSVSREKKESFPLTVTSAQKNPTAFYLCASSASGTAFSYEQYFGPGTRLTVT.

This chain links TRBV9 with TRBJ2-7; 9 bases are shared with TRBD1. The CDR3 is 14 residues long. V was pared by 4 bases and J by 3 bases, with 5 bases of the junction left unmatched. The V gene's germline CDR1 is SGDLS and CDR2 YYNGEE. The CDR3 bases are TGTGCCAGCAGCTTGGGACAGGGAATCTACGAGCAGTACTTC. It translates to CASSLGQGIYEQYF.

The chain recombines TRBV2 with TRBJ1-2, with D possibly TRBD1 on 6 matching bases. The CDR3 contains 12 residues. Germline CDR1 is SNHLY and CDR2 is FYNNEI. The V gene lost 8 bases and the J gene lost 7 bases, with 14 bases spanning the gap. The CDR3 region is CASWDTTTGYTF. The CDR3 coding sequence is TGTGCCAGCTGGGACACGACCACTGGCTACACCTTC.

The gene calls are TRBV9 and TRBJ2-5; D not certain. CDR1 SGDLS and CDR2 YYNGEE come from the germline V gene. The CDR3 contains 14 residues. The V gene lost 0 bases and the J gene lost 1 base, with 7 bases spanning the gap. The CDR3 bases are TGTGCCAGCAGCGTAGCTGACTCCCAAGAGACCCAGTACTTC. Amino acids: CASSVADSQETQYF.

This sequence joins TRBV5-6 and TRBJ2-7; the match to TRBD1 covers 8 bases. Looked up from germline, CDR1 is SGHDT and CDR2 is YYEEEE. Losses at the gene ends were 4 bases for V and 3 bases for J; bases not matched to a gene: 12. The CDR3 has 16 amino acids. The CDR3 reads CASSHQDGTGHYEQYF. The DNA of the CDR3 is TGTGCCAGCAGCCACCAGGATGGGACAGGTCACTACGAGCAGTACTTC.

The rearrangement joins TRBV30 to TRBJ2-5; D is perhaps TRBD2 (5 bases). V lost 4 bases and J lost 2, with 20 bases in between. The CDR3 has 16 amino acids. CDR1 is GTSNPN, CDR2 SVGIG, per germline (reference sequence). The CDR3 here is CAWITTTGSNQETQYF. The CDR3 DNA reads TGTGCCTGGATTACCACTACGGGATCAAATCAAGAGACCCAGTACTTC.

The genes are TRBV25-1 and TRBJ1-5, with no clear D. There are 13 residues in the CDR3. Trimming took off 8 bases at V and 6 bases at J, with 14 bases between the two ends. The germline V gene has CDR1 MGHDK and CDR2 SYGVNS. The CDR3 loop reads CASGVGVGQPQHF. The CDR3 bases are TGTGCCAGCGGGGTCGGGGTGGGTCAGCCCCAGCATTTT.

The rearrangement uses TRBV19 and TRBJ1-1; TRBD1 agrees at 7 bases. Germline V gene data show CDR1 as LNHDA and CDR2 as SQIVND (reference sequence). This CDR3 spans 13 amino acids. The J segment lost 8 bases and the V segment lost 2 bases, leaving 5 bases of the junction unmatched. CDR3 bases: TGTGCCAGTAGTATATCAGGGGGAGAGGAAGCTTTCTTT. Its translation: CASSISGGEEAFF. The full variable domain, its missing parts supplied by reference TRBV19 and TRBJ1-1, is DGGITQSPKYLFRKEGQNVTLSCEQNLNHDAMYWYRQDPGQGLRLIYYSQIVNDFQKGDIAEGYSVSREKKESFPLTVTSAQKNPTAFYLCASSISGGEEAFFGQGTRLTVV.

The rearrangement links TRBV19 to TRBJ1-5, with D possibly matching TRBD1 (6 bases). The CDR3 runs 13 residues. CDR1 and CDR2 (germline): LNHDA, SQIVND (reference sequence). Trimming pared 6 bases from V and 9 bases from J, leaving 15 bases between. The CDR3, as DNA: TGTGCCAGTAGCCCTGCGGGGGCGGGGCCCCAGCATTTT. Translating it yields CASSPAGAGPQHF.

The chain employs TRBV13 and TRBJ1-1; D is ambiguous. Germline V lookup: CDR1 PRHDT, CDR2 FYEKMQ (reference sequence). This CDR3 is 16 amino acids long. Deletions cut 1 base from V and 0 bases from J, with 12 bases between. The DNA for the CDR3 is TGTGCCAGCAGCTTAGCGGTCGGGAACATGAACACTGAAGCTTTCTTT. Its protein is CASSLAVGNMNTEAFF.

The chain recombines TRBV19 with TRBJ1-5; unclear D gene. Germline V lookup: CDR1 LNHDA, CDR2 SQIVND (reference sequence). The CDR3 loop spans 15 amino acids. Trimming took 3 bases from V and 3 from J, leaving 12 bases between them. The CDR3 region is CASSILDISNQPQHF. In nucleotides, the CDR3 is TGTGCCAGTAGTATTTTAGACATCTCCAATCAGCCCCAGCATTTT.